This is a list of T cell receptor beta chains from one sample in a study of CD8 T cells in Susac syndrome. TCRdb itself ran the immunoSEQ multiplex PCR reads through MiXCR, one entry per CDR3 protein. The sample records around 170,000 distinct CDR3 sequences, around 96% being singletons. Sequenced input: CD8+ T cells from PBMCs. These receptors were obtained from a human donor with multiple sclerosis. The CDR3 runs from the conserved cysteine through the conserved F or W.

V gene: TRBV11-2
J gene: TRBJ2-1
CDR3 protein: CASSLWLTSGGNEQFF

V gene: TRBV20-1
J gene: TRBJ2-7
CDR3 protein: CSAREAGLAVNEQYF

V gene: TRBV7-9
J gene: TRBJ2-6
CDR3 protein: CASSLVEHSGANVLTF

V gene: TRBV13
J gene: TRBJ1-4
CDR3 protein: CASSVMGQVNEKLFF

V gene: TRBV20-1
J gene: TRBJ2-3
CDR3 protein: CSARDSATSGGLPDTQYF

V gene: TRBV5-1
J gene: TRBJ2-2
CDR3 protein: CASSKRQGIGELFF

V gene: TRBV27
J gene: TRBJ2-7
CDR3 protein: CASSLSRGRPASYEQYF

V gene: TRBV6-5
J gene: TRBJ2-7
CDR3 protein: CASSPQGPGTYEQYF

V gene: TRBV9
J gene: TRBJ2-6
CDR3 protein: CASSQGRRSGANVLTF

V gene: TRBV27
J gene: TRBJ2-7
CDR3 protein: CASSLYPTDYEQYF

V gene: TRBV2
J gene: TRBJ1-5
CDR3 protein: CASSDPGGGQPQHF

V gene: TRBV12-3/TRBV12-4
J gene: TRBJ1-1
CDR3 protein: CASGQGLLTEAFF

V gene: TRBV12-3/TRBV12-4
J gene: TRBJ1-2
CDR3 protein: CASSPSQGINYGYTF

V gene: TRBV7-9
J gene: TRBJ1-1
CDR3 protein: CASSPKGQHNGAFF

V gene: TRBV29-1
J gene: TRBJ2-5
CDR3 protein: CSVERRSRVQETQYF

V gene: TRBV14
J gene: TRBJ2-3
CDR3 protein: CASSQDHWRGPLWDTQYF